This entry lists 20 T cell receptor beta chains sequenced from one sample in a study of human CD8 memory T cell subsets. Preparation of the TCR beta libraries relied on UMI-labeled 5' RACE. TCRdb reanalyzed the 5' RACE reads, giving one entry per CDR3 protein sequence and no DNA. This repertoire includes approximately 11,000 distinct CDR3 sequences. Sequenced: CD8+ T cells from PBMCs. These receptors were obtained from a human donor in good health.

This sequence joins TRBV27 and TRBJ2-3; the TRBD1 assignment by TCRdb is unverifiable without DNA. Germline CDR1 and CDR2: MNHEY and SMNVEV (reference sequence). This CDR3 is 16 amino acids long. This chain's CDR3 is CASSFRDRISTDTQYF.

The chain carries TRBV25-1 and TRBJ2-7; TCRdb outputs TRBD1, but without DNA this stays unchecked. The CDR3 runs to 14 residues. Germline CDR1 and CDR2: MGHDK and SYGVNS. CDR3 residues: CASSRQGGLSEQYF.

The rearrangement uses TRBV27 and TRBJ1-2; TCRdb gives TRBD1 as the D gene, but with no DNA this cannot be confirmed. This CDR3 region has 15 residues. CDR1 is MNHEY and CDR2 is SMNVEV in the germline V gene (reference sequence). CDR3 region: CASSLGPGTGYGYTF.

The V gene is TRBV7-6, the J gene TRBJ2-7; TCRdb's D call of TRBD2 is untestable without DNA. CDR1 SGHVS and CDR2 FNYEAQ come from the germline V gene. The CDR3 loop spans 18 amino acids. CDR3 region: CARIFGTSGSAADYEQYF.

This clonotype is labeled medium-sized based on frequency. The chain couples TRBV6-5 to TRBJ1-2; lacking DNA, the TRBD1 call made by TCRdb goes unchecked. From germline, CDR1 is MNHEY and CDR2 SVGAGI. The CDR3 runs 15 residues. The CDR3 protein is CATEVWDRGLIGYTF.

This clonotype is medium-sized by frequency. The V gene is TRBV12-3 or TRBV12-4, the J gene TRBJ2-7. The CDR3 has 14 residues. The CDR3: CASGPLADLYEQYF.

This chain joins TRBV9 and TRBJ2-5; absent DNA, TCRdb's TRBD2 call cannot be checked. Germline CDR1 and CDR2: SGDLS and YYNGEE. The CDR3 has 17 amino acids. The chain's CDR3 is CASSPAGERGTQETQYF.

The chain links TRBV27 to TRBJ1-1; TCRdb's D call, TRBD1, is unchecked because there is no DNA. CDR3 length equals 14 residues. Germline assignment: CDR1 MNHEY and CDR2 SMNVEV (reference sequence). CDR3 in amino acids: CASSLNRGNTEAFF.

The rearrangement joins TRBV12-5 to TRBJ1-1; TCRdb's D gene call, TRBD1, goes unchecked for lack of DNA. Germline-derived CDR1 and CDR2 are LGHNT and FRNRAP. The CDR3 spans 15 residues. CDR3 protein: CASGPGTGGNTEAFF.

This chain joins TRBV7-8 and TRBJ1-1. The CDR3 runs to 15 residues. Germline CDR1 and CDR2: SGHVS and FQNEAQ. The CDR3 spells CASSGLSVGSTEAFF. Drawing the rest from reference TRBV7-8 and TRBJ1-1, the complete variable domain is GAGVSQSPRYKVAKRGQDVALRCDPISGHVSLFWYQQALGQGPEFLTYFQNEAQLDKSGLPSDRFFAERPEGSVSTLKIQRTQQEDSAVYLCASSGLSVGSTEAFFGQGTRLTVV.

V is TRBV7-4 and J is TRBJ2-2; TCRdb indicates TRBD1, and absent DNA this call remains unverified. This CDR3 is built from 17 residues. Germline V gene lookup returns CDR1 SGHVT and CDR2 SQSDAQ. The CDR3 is CASSPSWDGSNTGELFF.

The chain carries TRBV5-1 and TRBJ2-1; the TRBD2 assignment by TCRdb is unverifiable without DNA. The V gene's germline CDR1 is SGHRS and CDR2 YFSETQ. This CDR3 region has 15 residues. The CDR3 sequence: CASSVSSGGYNEQFF.

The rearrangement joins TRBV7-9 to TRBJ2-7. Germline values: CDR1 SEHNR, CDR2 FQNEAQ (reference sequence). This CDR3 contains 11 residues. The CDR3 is CASSFTHEQYF.

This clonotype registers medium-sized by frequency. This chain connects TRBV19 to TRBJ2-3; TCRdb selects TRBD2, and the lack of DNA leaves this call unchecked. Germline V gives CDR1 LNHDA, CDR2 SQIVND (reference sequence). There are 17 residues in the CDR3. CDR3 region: CASSIVPAGGLTDTQYF.

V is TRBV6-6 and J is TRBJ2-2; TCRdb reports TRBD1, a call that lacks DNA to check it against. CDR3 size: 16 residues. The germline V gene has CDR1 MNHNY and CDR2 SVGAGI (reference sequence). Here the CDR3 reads CASSYVPGQGGGELFF.

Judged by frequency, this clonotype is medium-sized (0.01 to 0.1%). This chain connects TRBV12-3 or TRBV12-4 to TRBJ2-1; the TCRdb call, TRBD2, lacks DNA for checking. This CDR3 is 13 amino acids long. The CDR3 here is CASSPAGVSEQFF.

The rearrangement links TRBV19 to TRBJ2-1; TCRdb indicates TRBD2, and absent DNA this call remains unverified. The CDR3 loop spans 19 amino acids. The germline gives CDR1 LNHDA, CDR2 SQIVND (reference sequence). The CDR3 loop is CASSIERASALKTDNEQFF.

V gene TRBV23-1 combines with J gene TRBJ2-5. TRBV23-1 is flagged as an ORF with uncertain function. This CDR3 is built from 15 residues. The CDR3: CASSQTIGYQETQYF.

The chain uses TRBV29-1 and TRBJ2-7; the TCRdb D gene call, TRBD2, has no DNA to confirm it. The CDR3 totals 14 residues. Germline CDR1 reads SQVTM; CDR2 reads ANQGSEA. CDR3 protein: CSVGNGREIYEQYF.

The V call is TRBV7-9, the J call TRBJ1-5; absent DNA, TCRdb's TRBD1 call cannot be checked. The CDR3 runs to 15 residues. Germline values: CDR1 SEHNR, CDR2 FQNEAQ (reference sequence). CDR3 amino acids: CASSLGGISNQPQHF.